This is a list of T cell receptor beta chains from one sample in a study of T cell responses to AZD1222 COVID-19 vaccine. Produced via immunoSEQ multiplex PCR; TCRdb's table is partial and in-frame only. The table has approximately 150,000 clones, about nine tenths seen once. Sequencing used peripheral blood, obtained 28 days after the second dose of the MenACWY control vaccine. The origin of the receptors is an adult who received the MenACWY meningococcal vaccine as a control. Each CDR3 is given with its conserved first and last residue. A D gene is named only where the DNA matches it firmly. For some rows the clone size is stated as once, few or many, or as a class when expanded; others skip it.

V gene	J gene	D gene	clone size	CDR3 length	CDR3 DNA	CDR3 protein
TRBV6-2/TRBV6-3	TRBJ1-2	-	few	12	TGTGCCAGCAGTTACCGGGCGTATGGCTACACCTTC	CASSYRAYGYTF
TRBV3-1/TRBV3-2	TRBJ2-7	TRBD2	-	18	TGTGCCAGCAGCCAAGAACCCGGCGGTGAGCGGGAGCCCTACGAGCAGTACTTC	CASSQEPGGEREPYEQYF
TRBV27	TRBJ1-2	TRBD1	-	13	TGTGCCAGCAGAAAACAGGGGAGCTATGGCTACACCTTC	CASRKQGSYGYTF
TRBV7-9	TRBJ2-1	TRBD2	-	18	TGTGCCAGCAGCCGCCGTAGCGGGGCATTTAGCTCCTACAATGAGCAGTTCTTC	CASSRRSGAFSSYNEQFF
TRBV4-1	TRBJ2-3	TRBD2	-	16	TGCGCCAGCAGCCAGGGACTAGCGGGAGATACAGATACGCAGTATTTT	CASSQGLAGDTDTQYF
TRBV19	TRBJ1-3	-	-	12	TGTGCCAGTAGCACAATGGCGGACTCAGTATATTTT	CASSTMADSVYF
TRBV27	TRBJ2-7	-	-	14	TGTGCCAGCAGTTCCGACAGGTTTTCCTACGAGCAGTACTTC	CASSSDRFSYEQYF
TRBV5-5	TRBJ2-7	TRBD2	-	16	TGTGCCAGCAGCTTGGCCTCTAGCGGGAGGTTCTACGAGCAGTACTTC	CASSLASSGRFYEQYF
TRBV27	TRBJ2-7	TRBD1	-	15	TGTGCCAGCAGTTCCCGAATGACAGGGATCGACGAGCAGTACTTC	CASSSRMTGIDEQYF
TRBV28	TRBJ1-2	-	-	13	TGTGCCGGGCAAAACGGGAGCCACTATGGCTACACCTTC	CAGQNGSHYGYTF
TRBV10-1	TRBJ1-6	TRBD1	-	12	TGCGCCAGCAGCACAGGGGATTCACCCCTCCACTTT	CASSTGDSPLHF
TRBV5-6	TRBJ1-5	TRBD1	-	16	TGTGCCAGCAGCTTGGAGGGCAGGGGGAGAGGGCAGCCCCAGCATTTT	CASSLEGRGRGQPQHF
TRBV3-1/TRBV3-2	TRBJ1-2	TRBD1	once	14	TGTGCCAGCAGCCAAGAGCTCAGGGGGAATGGCTACACCTTC	CASSQELRGNGYTF
TRBV2	TRBJ1-5	-	-	15	TGTGCCAGCAGTGAGAGGGGAAGGCGCAATCAGCCCCAGCATTTT	CASSERGRRNQPQHF
TRBV7-2	TRBJ2-5	-	-	18	TGTGCCAGCAGCTTAGGTCTGGGTAAGGGTCCCTACAGGGAGACCCAGTACTTC	CASSLGLGKGPYRETQYF
TRBV5-1	TRBJ1-2	TRBD1	-	14	TGCGCCAGCACTCCGGACAGGGGAAACTATGGCTACACCTTC	CASTPDRGNYGYTF
TRBV28	TRBJ1-1	TRBD1	-	14	TGTGCCAGCACTCGACAGGGGGCGGGGGCTGAAGCTTTCTTT	CASTRQGAGAEAFF
TRBV6-2/TRBV6-3	TRBJ1-5	-	-	14	TGTGCCAGCAGTTGGGTGGCAGATAATCAGCCCCAGCATTTT	CASSWVADNQPQHF
TRBV28	TRBJ1-2	-	once	12	TGTGCCACCAACCGGGTTAACTATGGCTACACCTTC	CATNRVNYGYTF
TRBV13	TRBJ1-1	-	once	13	TGTGCCAGCAGTGGGGGGGTGAACACTGAAGCTTTCTTT	CASSGGVNTEAFF
TRBV28	TRBJ2-7	TRBD2	-	14	TGTGCCAGCAGTACTAGCGGGAGGGCCTACGAGCAGTACTTC	CASSTSGRAYEQYF
TRBV15	TRBJ2-7	-	-	12	TGTGCCACCTCAATGGACTCCTACGAGCAGTACTTC	CATSMDSYEQYF
TRBV9	TRBJ1-2	-	-	15	TGTGCCAGCAGCGTAGAGCGGGGGTCGGGGTATGGCTACACCTTC	CASSVERGSGYGYTF
TRBV7-9	TRBJ2-1	-	-	15	TGTGCCAGCAGCTTAGACCCGGGAAGGGTAAATGAGCAGTTCTTC	CASSLDPGRVNEQFF
TRBV24-1	TRBJ2-7	-	-	14	TGTGCCACCAGTGATACTAGGAGGATCAACGAGCAGTACTTC	CATSDTRRINEQYF
TRBV2	TRBJ2-1	-	-	13	TGTGCCAGCAGCAACATCCAGGGCACAGAGCAGTTCTTC	CASSNIQGTEQFF